This TCR beta chain was sequenced in a study of cytomegalovirus exposure and HLA in healthy donors. Points from the study as a whole: In a later analysis, more than 15,000 TCR beta sequences were associated with HLA alleles at 0.05 false discovery rate.

The PCR was carried out with 60 Vbeta primers and 13 Jbeta primers. Profiling relied on immunoSEQ multiplex PCR, and the TCRdb table lists in-frame clones only, not all of them. The data show fewer than 250,000 clones, with approximately 79% seen just once and 1.5% to 2% held by the top ten. With regard to this clone: Its antigen is as yet unknown.

The receptor was isolated from a man between 18 and 35 years old in good health and CMV-seronegative. The sample was PBMCs.

The CDR3 protein is CASLEGLYGYTF. CDR3 sequence (DNA): TGTGCCAGCCTTGAGGGCCTCTATGGCTACACCTTC. This chain joins TRBV2 and TRBJ1-2; unclear D gene. The CDR3 spans 12 residues. Germline V gene lookup returns CDR1 SNHLY and CDR2 FYNNEI. The V gene lost 8 bases and the J gene lost 4 bases, with 11 bases spanning the gap.